This passage covers 4 T cell receptor beta chains from one sample sequenced in a study of neurological immune-mediated disorders. TCRdb re-called the 5' RACE reads with MiXCR, one entry per CDR3 protein. This sample yields some 60,000 distinct CDR3 sequences, of which about 10% are seen a single time; approximately 6.6% belongs to the top ten. Noted time point: longitudinal time-point 1 (baseline). The specimen was PBMCs. These receptors all stem from a male donor with HTLV-1-associated myelopathy (HAM/TSP).

J is TRBJ2-5 and V is TRBV12-3 or TRBV12-4; D might be TRBD1 or TRBD2, each matching 5 bases. The CDR3 is made up of 17 amino acids. V was trimmed by 3 bases and J by 5 bases, leaving 22 bases between them. Here the CDR3 reads CASSLVRWPRGGETQYF. CDR3 DNA sequence: TGTGCCAGCAGTTTGGTCCGTTGGCCGAGGGGTGGTGAGACCCAGTACTTC.

This clonotype has at least ten counts. The genes are TRBV6-2 or TRBV6-3 and TRBJ1-1; D might be TRBD1 (6 bases). V gave up 4 bases and J gave up 1 base, with 13 bases separating them. The CDR3 is 15 residues long. Germline-derived CDR1 and CDR2 are MNHEY and SVGEGT. In DNA, the CDR3 is TGTGCCAGCAGTTCACCGGGACACGGGAACACTGAAGCTTTCTTT. It codes for CASSSPGHGNTEAFF.

This clonotype was observed many times. The V gene is TRBV12-3 or TRBV12-4, the J gene TRBJ2-2; TRBD1 might be the D (6 bases). Deletions cut 5 bases from V and 6 bases from J, with 22 bases between. The CDR3 extends over 17 amino acids. CDR3 sequence (DNA): TGTGCCAGCAGTCCACGCGCCCCCACAGGGTACGCCGGGGAGCTGTTTTTT. Amino acid sequence: CASSPRAPTGYAGELFF.

This clonotype showed up many times. The V and J genes are TRBV20-1 and TRBJ1-2; 8 nucleotides match TRBD1. Trimming at V came to 0 bases and at J to 2 bases, leaving 5 bases not matched to a gene. CDR3 size: 15 residues. Germline-derived CDR1 and CDR2 are DFQATT and SNEGSKA (reference sequence). The CDR3: CSARDSTGGNYGYTF. CDR3 DNA: TGCAGTGCTAGAGATTCCACAGGGGGGAACTATGGCTACACCTTC.